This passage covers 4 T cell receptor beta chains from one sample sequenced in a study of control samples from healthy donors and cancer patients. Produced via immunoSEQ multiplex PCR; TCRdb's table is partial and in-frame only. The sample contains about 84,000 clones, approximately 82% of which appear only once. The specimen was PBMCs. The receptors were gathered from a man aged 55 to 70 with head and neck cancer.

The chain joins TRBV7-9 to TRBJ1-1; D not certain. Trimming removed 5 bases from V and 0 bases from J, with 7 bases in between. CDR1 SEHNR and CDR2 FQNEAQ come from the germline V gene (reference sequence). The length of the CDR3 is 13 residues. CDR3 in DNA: TGTGCCAGCAGCGGCGGGATGAACACTGAAGCTTTCTTT. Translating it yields CASSGGMNTEAFF.

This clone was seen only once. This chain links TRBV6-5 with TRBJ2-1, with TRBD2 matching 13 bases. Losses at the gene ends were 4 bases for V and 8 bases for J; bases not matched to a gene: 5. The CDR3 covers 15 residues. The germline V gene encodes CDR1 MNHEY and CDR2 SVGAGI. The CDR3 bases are TGTGCCAGCAGTTTCGGACTAGCGGGAGCTGATGAGCAGTTCTTC. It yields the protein CASSFGLAGADEQFF.

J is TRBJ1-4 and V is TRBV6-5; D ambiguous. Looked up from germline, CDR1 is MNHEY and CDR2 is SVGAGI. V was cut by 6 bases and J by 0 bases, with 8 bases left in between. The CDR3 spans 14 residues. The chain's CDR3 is CASRPTTTNEKLFF. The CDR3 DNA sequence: TGTGCCAGCAGGCCGACAACAACTAATGAAAAACTGTTTTTT.

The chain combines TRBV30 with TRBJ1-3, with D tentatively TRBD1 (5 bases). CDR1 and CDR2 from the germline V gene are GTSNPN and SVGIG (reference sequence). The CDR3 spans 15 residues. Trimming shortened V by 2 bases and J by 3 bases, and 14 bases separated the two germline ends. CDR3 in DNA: TGTGCCTGGAGTCTCCACGGGGGAAATGGAAACACCATATATTTT. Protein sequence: CAWSLHGGNGNTIYF.